The entry that follows covers one T cell receptor (beta chain) sequence. Per the original data handling: It was from reference gene primer amplification that nucleated cell counts were estimated. The method was immunoSEQ multiplex PCR; TCRdb's version includes in-frame clones alone and lacks a portion of them. The V and J calls and clone size come from that table; D and trimming were worked out from the DNA. The sample lists 200,000 to 250,000 clones, approximately 82% occurring once. Germline values: CDR1 LNHDA, CDR2 SQIVND (reference sequence). Between the trimmed V and J ends, which lost 9 bases and 5 bases, there was a span of 14 bases. The CDR3 length is 12 residues. The sample originates from a study of blood T cell repertoires in COVID-19. Overall study: The origin of the acute and convalescent COVID-19 samples was the United States, Italy and Spain. The cDNA or gDNA used as material had been derived from T cells, B-cell-depleted T cells, or PBMCs.

The V and J genes are TRBV19 and TRBJ2-7; D unresolved. Sequencing was carried out using peripheral blood. This sequence was found in a woman aged 35 to 49 with acute or convalescent COVID-19. The CDR3 DNA follows: TGTGCCAGGCCAACGGAGTGGGACGAGCAGTACTTC. As protein: CARPTEWDEQYF.